This T cell receptor (beta chain) was sequenced in a study of blood T cell repertoires in COVID-19. Study in general: From the United States, Italy and Spain came samples of acute and convalescent COVID-19. From T cells, B-cell-depleted T cells, or PBMCs came the material, which was cDNA or gDNA.

The authors' processing: Reference gene primer amplification yielded estimated nucleated cell counts. This table comes from immunoSEQ multiplex PCR, and its TCRdb copy is limited to in-frame clones, with some not included. V, J and clone size reflect that table, while D and trimming were determined from the DNA. The table lists roughly 100,000 clones, roughly nine tenths of them singletons, with roughly 17% in the top ten. After removal of 6 bases from V and 8 bases from J, the junction contained 4 bases not matched to a gene. The CDR3 contains 13 residues. Germline CDR1 LNHDA, CDR2 SQIVND (reference sequence).

The sample comprised peripheral blood. The clonotype was recovered from a man aged 50 to 60 with acute or convalescent COVID-19. The J gene is TRBJ1-6, the V gene TRBV19, with 7 bases fitting TRBD1. CDR3 residues: CASRLTGDSPLHF. The CDR3 region has the DNA TGTGCCAGTAGGCTCACAGGGGATTCACCCCTCCACTTT.